The clone carrying this T cell receptor (beta chain) was counted only a few times. Its antigen is not known. This sample is part of a study of TIL therapy for anti-PD-1-resistant metastatic lung cancer. Background on the study: Tumors had a median PD-L1 proportion score of approximately 5.5%. General observations from the study: Many TIL product clones were absent from baseline tumor, suggesting clonal contraction.

Time point meaning: pre-treatment sample, taken before nivolumab and TIL therapy. Most excised metastases sampled were pleural nodules or supraclavicular lymph nodes. Tumors were harvested before any PD-1/PD-L1 blockade. Germline lookup yields CDR1 MGHRA and CDR2 YSYEKL. The CDR3 is 15 amino acids. The V gene end was trimmed by 3 bases and the J gene end by 4 bases; junction bases not matched to a gene: 8. Sequencing used immunoSEQ v3. Sequenced by immunoSEQ multiplex PCR; TCRdb stores in-frame clones only, minus some. The table shows approximately 95,000 clones, with roughly 65% occurring only once. This receptor was taken from a person aged 25-85 years with non-small cell lung cancer. Specimen: tumor tissue, collected at baseline. The chain couples TRBV4-1 to TRBJ1-2; TRBD1 agrees at 7 bases. This chain's CDR3 is CASSQRQGGAYGYTF. The CDR3 bases are TGCGCCAGCAGCCAGAGGCAGGGGGGGGCCTATGGCTACACCTTC.